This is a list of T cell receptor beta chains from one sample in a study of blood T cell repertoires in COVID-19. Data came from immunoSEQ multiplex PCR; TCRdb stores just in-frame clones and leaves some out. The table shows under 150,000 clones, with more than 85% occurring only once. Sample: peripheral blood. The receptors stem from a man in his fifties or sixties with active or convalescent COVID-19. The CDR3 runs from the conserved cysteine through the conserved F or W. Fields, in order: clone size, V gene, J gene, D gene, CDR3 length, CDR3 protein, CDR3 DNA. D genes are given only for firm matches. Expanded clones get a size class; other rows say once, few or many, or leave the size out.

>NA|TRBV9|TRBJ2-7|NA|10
CATRGYEQYF
TGTGCCACCCGGGGCTACGAGCAGTACTTC
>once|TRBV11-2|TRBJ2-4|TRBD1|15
CASSPTDRGLDIQYF
TGTGCCAGCAGCCCTACAGACAGGGGGCTTGACATTCAGTACTTC
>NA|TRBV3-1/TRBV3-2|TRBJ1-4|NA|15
CASSQGGREEEKLFF
TGTGCCAGCAGCCAAGGGGGCAGGGAGGAAGAAAAACTGTTTTTT
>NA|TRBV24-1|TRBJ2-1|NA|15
CATSDFGRQASEQFF
TGTGCCACCAGTGATTTTGGTAGGCAGGCAAGTGAGCAGTTCTTC
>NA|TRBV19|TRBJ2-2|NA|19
CASSTSWRLVNTNTGELFF
TGTGCCAGTAGTACGAGCTGGAGACTAGTAAATACGAACACCGGGGAGCTGTTTTTT
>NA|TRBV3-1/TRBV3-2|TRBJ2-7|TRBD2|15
CASSQLSGGSYEQYF
TGTGCCAGCAGCCAACTCTCGGGGGGCTCCTACGAGCAGTACTTC
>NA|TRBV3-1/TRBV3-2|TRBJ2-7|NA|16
CASTTRKRGGAYEQYF
TGTGCCAGCACCACAAGAAAAAGGGGCGGAGCCTACGAGCAGTACTTC
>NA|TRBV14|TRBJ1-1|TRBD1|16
CASSRDRVILNTEAFF
TGTGCCAGCAGCCGGGACAGGGTTATTCTGAACACTGAAGCTTTCTTT
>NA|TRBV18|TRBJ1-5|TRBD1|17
CASSPDLSRGQGQPQHF
TGTGCCAGCTCACCAGATCTGTCCAGGGGGCAAGGTCAGCCCCAGCATTTT
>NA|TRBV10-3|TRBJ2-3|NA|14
CAISESGGLNTQYF
TGTGCCATCAGTGAGTCGGGGGGACTTAATACGCAGTATTTT
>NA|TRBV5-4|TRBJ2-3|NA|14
CASIDKTGPDTQYF
TGTGCCAGCATCGACAAAACAGGGCCAGATACGCAGTATTTT
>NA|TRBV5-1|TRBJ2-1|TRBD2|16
CASSPGLAFSYNEQFF
TGCGCCAGCAGCCCCGGACTAGCCTTCTCCTACAATGAGCAGTTCTTC
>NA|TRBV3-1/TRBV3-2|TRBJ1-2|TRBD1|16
CASSQARGLTPYGYTF
TGTGCCAGCAGCCAAGCGAGGGGGCTCACCCCCTATGGCTACACCTTC
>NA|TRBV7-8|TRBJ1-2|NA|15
CASSLVRTRDYGYTF
TGTGCCAGCAGCTTAGTGAGGACGCGGGACTATGGCTACACCTTC
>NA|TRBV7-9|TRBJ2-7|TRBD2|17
CASSKLGLAGGGNEQYF
TGTGCCAGCAGCAAATTAGGACTAGCGGGAGGAGGGAACGAGCAGTACTTC
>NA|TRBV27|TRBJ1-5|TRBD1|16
CASSSWGTGGDQPQHF
TGTGCCAGCAGTTCCTGGGGGACAGGGGGGGATCAGCCCCAGCATTTT
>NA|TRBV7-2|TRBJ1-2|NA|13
CASSLSREAGYTF
TGTGCCAGCAGCTTAAGCAGGGAAGCTGGCTACACCTTC
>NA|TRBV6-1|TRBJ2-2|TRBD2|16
CASSVVGSGSTGELFF
TGTGCCAGCAGTGTTGTGGGTAGCGGGAGCACCGGGGAGCTGTTTTTT
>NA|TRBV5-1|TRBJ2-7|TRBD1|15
CASSLTGGNGYEQYF
TGCGCCAGCAGCTTGACAGGGGGCAATGGCTACGAGCAGTACTTC
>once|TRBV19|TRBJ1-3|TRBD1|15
CASSVQGAGGNTIYF
TGTGCCAGTAGTGTCCAGGGGGCCGGTGGAAACACCATATATTTT
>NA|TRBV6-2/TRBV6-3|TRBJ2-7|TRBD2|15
CASSYTSGSPYEQYF
TGTGCCAGCAGTTACACTAGCGGGAGCCCCTACGAGCAGTACTTC
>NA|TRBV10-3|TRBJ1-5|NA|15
CAISAFEDSNQPQHF
TGTGCCATCAGTGCCTTCGAGGATAGCAATCAGCCCCAGCATTTT
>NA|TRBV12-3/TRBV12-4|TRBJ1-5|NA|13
CASLRTKAQPQHF
TGTGCCAGCCTGAGGACTAAAGCCCAGCCCCAGCATTTT
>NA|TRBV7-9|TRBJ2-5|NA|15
CASSLAYGERETQYF
TGTGCCAGCAGCTTAGCGTATGGGGAGCGAGAGACCCAGTACTTC
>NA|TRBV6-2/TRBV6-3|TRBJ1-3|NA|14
CASSTGRVRNTIYF
TGTGCCAGCAGCACAGGGAGAGTTCGAAACACCATATATTTT
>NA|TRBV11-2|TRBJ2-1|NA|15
CASSSQGSSYNEQFF
TGTGCCAGCAGCTCGCAGGGCAGCTCCTACAATGAGCAGTTCTTC
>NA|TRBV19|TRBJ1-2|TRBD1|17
CASRSINRDRGLYGYTF
TGTGCCAGTAGGTCAATCAACCGGGACAGGGGCCTCTATGGCTACACCTTC
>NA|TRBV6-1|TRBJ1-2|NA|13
CASSDPLNYGYTF
TGTGCCAGCAGTGACCCCCTTAACTATGGCTACACCTTC
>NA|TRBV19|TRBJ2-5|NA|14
CASSIGAVQETQYF
TGTGCCAGTAGTATAGGGGCAGTACAAGAGACCCAGTACTTC